Sequencing of this TCR beta chain was carried out in a study of vaccination effects on CD4 cells after COVID-19. Study details: Samples that were drawn after vaccination came a median of 72 days after the second dose.

This clone was observed a single time. The antigen is unknown. General study results and limits: Long after vaccination, the clones induced by infection and by vaccine shrank markedly in size.

Following 10 days of culture, CD4+ T cells were isolated. Two doses of BNT162b2 or mRNA-1273 vaccine were administered to participants. Half-medium replacement with IL-2 medium occurred on days 3 and 7. Some clones are missing from TCRdb's copy, which holds only in-frame ones; the method was immunoSEQ multiplex PCR. The table includes about 66,000 clones, 74% detected once. The CDR3 is made up of 14 amino acids. Germline CDR1 is SGHRS and CDR2 is YFSETQ. Trimming cost V 4 bases and J 1 base, with 11 bases left between them. Sequencing was performed on CD4+ T cells from PBMCs cultured without peptide, taken after COVID-19 vaccination. The rearrangement uses TRBV5-1 and TRBJ1-1; D unresolved. This sequence was found in a human donor who received a COVID-19 vaccine. The CDR3 sequence: CASSLAAGNTEAFF. The CDR3 DNA sequence: TGCGCCAGCAGCCTCGCGGCGGGGAACACTGAAGCTTTCTTT. Full variable domain (rest looked up from reference TRBV5-1 and TRBJ1-1): KAGVTQTPRYLIKTRGQQVTLSCSPISGHRSVSWYQQTPGQGLQFLFEYFSETQRNKGNFPGRFSGRQFSNSRSEMNVSTLELGDSALYLCASSLAAGNTEAFFGQGTRLTVV.